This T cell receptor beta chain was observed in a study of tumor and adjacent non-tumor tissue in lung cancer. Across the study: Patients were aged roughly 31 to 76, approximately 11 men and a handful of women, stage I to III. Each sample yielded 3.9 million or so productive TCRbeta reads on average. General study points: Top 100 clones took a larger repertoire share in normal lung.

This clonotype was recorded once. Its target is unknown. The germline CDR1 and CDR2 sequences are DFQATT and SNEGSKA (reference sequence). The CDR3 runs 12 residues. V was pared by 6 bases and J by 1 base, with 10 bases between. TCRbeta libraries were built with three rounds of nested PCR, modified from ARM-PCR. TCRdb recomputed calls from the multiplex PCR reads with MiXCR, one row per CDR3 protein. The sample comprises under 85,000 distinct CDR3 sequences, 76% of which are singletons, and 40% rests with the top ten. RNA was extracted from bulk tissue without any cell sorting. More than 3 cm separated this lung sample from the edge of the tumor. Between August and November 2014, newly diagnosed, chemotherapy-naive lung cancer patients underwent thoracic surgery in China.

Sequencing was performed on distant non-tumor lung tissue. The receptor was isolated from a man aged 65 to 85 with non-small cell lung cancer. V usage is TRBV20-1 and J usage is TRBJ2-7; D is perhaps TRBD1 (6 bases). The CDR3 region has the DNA TGCAGTGCCTATACAGGGTCCTACGAGCAGTACTTC. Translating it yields CSAYTGSYEQYF.